The rows below give T cell receptor beta chains drawn from one sample of a study of T cells in Graves' hyperthyroidism and ophthalmopathy. TCRdb reanalysed the multiplex PCR reads using MiXCR and keeps one entry per CDR3 protein. This sample has more than 250,000 distinct CDR3 sequences; about 16% occur once, and the top ten carry 30% to 35%. Input material: blood. The receptors were gathered from a woman aged 45-59 years with Graves' hyperthyroidism that later progressed to Graves' ophthalmopathy. Each CDR3 is given with its conserved first and last residue. A D gene is named only where the DNA matches it firmly. Clone sizes are given selectively: once, few, many, or a class where the clone is expanded.

TRBJ1-2,few,TRBV3-1,-,TGTGCCAGCAGCCGGCCAGGGTACCCCCAACATGGCTACACCTTC,CASSRPGYPQHGYTF
TRBJ2-3,-,TRBV2,TRBD2,TGTGCCAGCAGTCCGACTAGCGGGAGGCAGGAAGATACGCAGTATTTT,CASSPTSGRQEDTQYF
TRBJ2-7,many,TRBV7-6,-,TGTGCCAGCAGCTTACCCAGGGTCAACACCGCCTGGTCGGTCCACGAGCAGTACTTC,CASSLPRVNTAWSVHEQYF
TRBJ2-2,many,TRBV28,TRBD1,TGTGCCAGCAGTTTACGCGCCAGGGGGTACGGCGGGGAGCTGTTTTTT,CASSLRARGYGGELFF
TRBJ1-1,many,TRBV20-1,TRBD1,TGCAGTGCTCAAGCCAGGGGGCGAAGTTTGAACACTGAAGCTTTCTTT,CSAQARGRSLNTEAFF
TRBJ1-4,few,TRBV27,TRBD1,TGTGCCAGCAGGGACAGGGCTAGCTCCACTAATGAAAAACTGTTTTTT,CASRDRASSTNEKLFF
TRBJ1-1,many,TRBV20-1,-,TGCAGTGCTAGAGGATCCACTGAAGCTTTCTTT,CSARGSTEAFF
TRBJ1-5,many,TRBV6-1,-,TGTGCCACATCAACGCGGACAGCTAATAGCAATCAGCCCCAGCATTTT,CATSTRTANSNQPQHF
TRBJ1-1,many,TRBV3-1,-,TGTGCCAGCAGCCCCCTATTGGACACTGAAGCTTTCTTT,CASSPLLDTEAFF
TRBJ2-7,many,TRBV3-1,-,TGTGCCAGCAGCCGTCCAGGGCAGGGGGGCTACGAGCAGTACTTC,CASSRPGQGGYEQYF
TRBJ1-3,many,TRBV18,-,TGTGCCAGCTCACCACTGGGAGCGGGAAACACCATATATTTT,CASSPLGAGNTIYF
TRBJ2-1,few,TRBV19,TRBD1,TGTGCCAGTAACCCGACAGGGAACAATGAGCAGTTCTTC,CASNPTGNNEQFF
TRBJ2-5,many,TRBV29-1,-,TGCAGCGCAGACCCCTTTGGACAGAGAGAGACCCAGTACTTC,CSADPFGQRETQYF
TRBJ1-4,few,TRBV6-1,-,TGTGCCAGCCTTCCAGCGGTTAATGAAAAACTGTTTTTT,CASLPAVNEKLFF
TRBJ2-1,many,TRBV18,-,TGTGCCAGCTCACCGCGCCGGACTAAAGATGAGCAGTTCTTC,CASSPRRTKDEQFF
TRBJ1-3,few,TRBV9,TRBD1,TGTGCCAGCACACAGGGGGCTGAGGGTGGAAACACCATATATTTT,CASTQGAEGGNTIYF
TRBJ2-1,many,TRBV5-6,TRBD2,TGTGCCAGCAGCTTTAGCGGGAGACCCTACAATGAGCAGTTCTTC,CASSFSGRPYNEQFF
TRBJ2-7,many,TRBV27,TRBD1,TGTGCCAGCAAGGGACAGGGTCTGGGAGAGCAGTACTTC,CASKGQGLGEQYF
TRBJ2-1,many,TRBV20-1,-,TGCAGTGCTAACGGAGGGGGATCGGGCGATGAGCAGTTCTTC,CSANGGGSGDEQFF
TRBJ2-1,many,TRBV7-8,-,TGTGCCAGCAGCTTAGGAGGGGGGATCACCTACAATGAGCAGTTCTTC,CASSLGGGITYNEQFF
TRBJ2-2,few,TRBV11-3,TRBD1,TGTGCCAGCAGCCCCGGGACAGGGCAGAACACCGGGGAGCTGTTTTTT,CASSPGTGQNTGELFF
TRBJ2-7,many,TRBV6-6,TRBD1,TGTGCCAGCAGTTACAAGGCGACAGGGTACGGCTACGAGCAGTACTTC,CASSYKATGYGYEQYF